Following are 30 T cell receptor beta chains from one sample sequenced in a study of cytomegalovirus exposure and HLA in healthy donors. Vbeta (60) and Jbeta (13) primers were used in the PCR. Assay: immunoSEQ multiplex PCR; the TCRdb copy retains only in-frame clones and omits some. The repertoire includes about 170,000 clones, around three quarters of them detected once, and 2% to 2.5% sits in the top ten. Sequencing was performed on PBMCs. The receptor source for this set is a woman aged 25 to 45 in good health and CMV-seropositive.

The rearrangement uses TRBV14 and TRBJ2-7; D is possibly TRBD2 (5 bases). The V gene lost 4 bases and the J gene lost 2 bases, with 12 bases spanning the gap. CDR1 and CDR2 from the germline V gene are SGHDN and FVKESK. CDR3 size: 14 residues. Here the CDR3 DNA reads TGTGCCAGCAGCCGGAGCGTCGGGACCTACGAGCAGTACTTC. Amino acid sequence: CASSRSVGTYEQYF.

The table lists this clone with a few counts. The V and J genes are TRBV6-5 and TRBJ2-2; D may be TRBD2 (5 bases). In germline, CDR1 is MNHEY, CDR2 SVGAGI. Trimming cost V 0 bases and J 4 bases, with 12 bases left between them. The CDR3 length is 16 residues. The CDR3 here is CASSYSGRDLTGELFF. In DNA, the CDR3 is TGTGCCAGCAGTTACTCGGGGAGAGACCTCACCGGGGAGCTGTTTTTT.

This clone was observed a handful of times. The chain is built from TRBV5-1 and TRBJ2-2; 8 bases are shared with TRBD2. This CDR3 has 16 residues. Germline V lookup: CDR1 SGHRS, CDR2 YFSETQ. V was clipped by 1 base and J by 1 base; unmatched bases: 3. The CDR3 nucleotides are TGCGCCAGCAGCTTGCTTAGCGGGGAGAACACCGGGGAGCTGTTTTTT. Protein product: CASSLLSGENTGELFF.

The V and J genes are TRBV5-1 and TRBJ2-5; 8 bases are a match to TRBD2. This CDR3 region has 15 residues. With 4 bases clipped from V and 2 bases from J, the junction kept 7 bases outside the gene matches. Looked up from germline, CDR1 is SGHRS and CDR2 is YFSETQ. The CDR3 spells CASSVPSGGQETQYF. The CDR3 region has the DNA TGCGCCAGCAGCGTCCCAAGCGGGGGTCAAGAGACCCAGTACTTC.

This clone was picked up a small number of times. Within the sample, other DNA sequences also encode this same CDR3. The chain recombines TRBV25-1 with TRBJ2-7; the D gene is possibly TRBD2 (6 bases). V was clipped by 8 bases and J by 3 bases, with 14 bases between them. The germline V gene encodes CDR1 MGHDK and CDR2 SYGVNS. The CDR3 covers 13 residues. CDR3 sequence: CASSRDSGYEQYF. The CDR3 DNA sequence: TGTGCCAGCTCCCGGGACTCAGGCTACGAGCAGTACTTC.

The rearrangement links TRBV5-8 to TRBJ2-3, with TRBD2 identical over 16 bases. With 4 bases clipped from V and 4 bases from J, the junction kept 9 bases outside the gene matches. This CDR3 is built from 18 residues. Germline CDR1 is SGHTS and CDR2 is YDEGEE. The CDR3: CASSPGFGTSGRADTQYF. The CDR3 DNA sequence: TGTGCCAGCAGCCCAGGGTTTGGGACTAGCGGGAGGGCAGATACGCAGTATTTT. Using reference TRBV5-8 and TRBJ2-3 for the parts outside the CDR3, the full variable domain is EAGVTQSPTHLIKTRGQQATLRCSPISGHTSVYWYQQALGLGLQFLLWYDEGEERNRGNFPPRFSGRQFPNYSSELNVNALELEDSALYLCASSPGFGTSGRADTQYFGPGTRLTVL.

The chain recombines TRBV7-8 with TRBJ1-4, with a weak D call TRBD1 (5 bases). Germline CDR1 and CDR2: SGHVS and FQNEAQ. Trimming took 0 bases from V and 6 from J, leaving 17 bases between them. CDR3 length: 17 amino acids. In DNA, the CDR3 is TGTGCCAGCAGCTTAGCGGTGATGGAGGGAGGGGATGAAAAACTGTTTTTT. It codes for CASSLAVMEGGDEKLFF. The variable domain in full, with the rest retrieved from reference TRBV7-8 and TRBJ1-4, is GAGVSQSPRYKVAKRGQDVALRCDPISGHVSLFWYQQALGQGPEFLTYFQNEAQLDKSGLPSDRFFAERPEGSVSTLKIQRTQQEDSAVYLCASSLAVMEGGDEKLFFGSGTQLSVL.

The chain has TRBV4-3 and TRBJ1-2; 8 positions match TRBD1. From germline, CDR1 is LGHNA and CDR2 YSLEER. V lost 0 bases, J lost 1 base, and 4 bases stayed unmatched. This CDR3 comprises 16 residues. CDR3 region: CASSQDLDRDNYGYTF. In nucleotides, the CDR3 is TGCGCCAGCAGCCAAGATTTGGACAGGGATAACTATGGCTACACCTTC.

By sample share, this clone is medium-sized. V is TRBV10-3 and J is TRBJ2-2; 9 bases are a match to TRBD1. The junction had 7 bases not matched to a gene; V was cut back by 6 bases and J by 5 bases. The CDR3 length is 15 residues. Germline CDR1 reads ENHRY; CDR2 reads SYGVKD. The CDR3 nucleotides are TGTGCCATCAGGCGGGGGACAGGGATGACCGGGGAGCTGTTTTTT. Translation gives CAIRRGTGMTGELFF.

This rearrangement joins TRBV7-2 to TRBJ1-4; D possibly corresponds to TRBD1 (5 bases). V was shortened by 5 bases and J by 5 bases, with 18 bases between the two germline ends. CDR1 and CDR2 from the germline V gene are SGHTA and FQGNSA. This CDR3 is built from 16 residues. This CDR3 reads CASSLNGQGLNEKLFF. The CDR3 DNA sequence: TGTGCCAGCAGCCTAAATGGGCAGGGACTAAATGAAAAACTGTTTTTT.

The chain is built from TRBV27 and TRBJ2-1; D perhaps matches TRBD1 (5 bases). V was cut by 7 bases and J by 4 bases, with 11 bases left in between. Germline lookup yields CDR1 MNHEY and CDR2 SMNVEV (reference sequence). This CDR3 contains 13 residues. The chain's CDR3 is CASNGRAYNEQFF. As DNA, the CDR3 is TGTGCCAGCAACGGCAGGGCGTACAATGAGCAGTTCTTC.

The chain carries TRBV6-6 and TRBJ1-1; no clear D. Deletions cut 6 bases from V and 0 bases from J, with 11 bases between. Germline-derived CDR1 and CDR2 are MNHNY and SVGAGI (reference sequence). The CDR3 sequence is 14 residues long. CDR3 protein: CASSPPGVNTEAFF. The CDR3 bases are TGTGCCAGCAGCCCTCCCGGGGTGAACACTGAAGCTTTCTTT.

The chain recombines TRBV5-4 with TRBJ2-2; D may be TRBD2 (5 bases). This CDR3 is built from 15 residues. Trimming cost V 0 bases and J 7 bases, with 13 bases left between them. Germline CDR1 SGHNT, CDR2 YYREEE (reference sequence). The CDR3 reads CASSLDPGIGGELFF. The CDR3 DNA follows: TGTGCCAGCAGCTTGGATCCGGGAATAGGCGGGGAGCTGTTTTTT.

This chain links TRBV6-4 with TRBJ1-1, with D perhaps TRBD1 (5 bases). The CDR3 consists of 13 residues. Trimming shortened V by 3 bases and J by 1 base, and 6 bases separated the two germline ends. Per germline, CDR1 MRHNA and CDR2 SNTAGT. As DNA, the CDR3 is TGTGCCAGCAGTGAAGACAGGAACACTGAAGCTTTCTTT. Protein sequence: CASSEDRNTEAFF.

V and J are TRBV23-1 and TRBJ1-2, with D maybe TRBD1 (5 bases). TRBV23-1 is sorted into the ORF group, with uncertain function. Between the trimmed V and J ends, which lost 8 bases and 2 bases, there was a span of 18 bases. The CDR3 runs 15 residues. In DNA, the CDR3 is TGCGCCAGCGCGGTCCGAGCGGGACGGAACTATGGCTACACCTTC. Translation: CASAVRAGRNYGYTF.

This chain links TRBV11-2 with TRBJ2-6; tentative D call: TRBD1 (5 bases). The germline gives CDR1 SGHAT, CDR2 FQNNGV. This CDR3 contains 15 residues. Trimming left V 3 bases short and J 2 bases short, with 8 bases between. CDR3 bases: TGTGCCAGCAGCTTTCAGGGAACTGGGGCCAACGTCCTGACTTTC. It translates to CASSFQGTGANVLTF.

CDR3 nucleotide sequence: TGTGCCAGCAGCTGGACTAGCGGGAATGGAGCCCCCGGGGAGCTGTTTTTT. Its translation is CASSWTSGNGAPGELFF. The chain combines TRBV7-6 with TRBJ2-2; TRBD2 matches 12 bases. In germline, CDR1 is SGHVS, CDR2 FNYEAQ. This CDR3 has 17 amino acids. With V trimmed by 4 bases and J by 6 bases, 9 bases remained unmatched.

V is TRBV27 and J is TRBJ2-6; TRBD1 agrees at 11 bases. CDR3 length equals 21 residues. Germline loops: CDR1 MNHEY, CDR2 SMNVEV (reference sequence). V shed 0 bases, J shed 0 bases, and the junction held 10 bases outside the gene matches. CDR3 protein: CASSLSSRTGGEISGANVLTF. CDR3 DNA: TGTGCCAGCAGTTTATCGAGCAGGACAGGGGGCGAAATCTCTGGGGCCAACGTCCTGACTTTC.

V usage is TRBV19 and J usage is TRBJ1-2, with D tentatively TRBD1 (6 bases). Germline V gives CDR1 LNHDA, CDR2 SQIVND (reference sequence). V was cut by 1 base and J by 3 bases, with 9 bases left in between. There are 14 residues in the CDR3. The chain's CDR3 is CASSIAAGDYGYTF. CDR3 coding DNA: TGTGCCAGTAGTATAGCTGCAGGGGACTATGGCTACACCTTC.

This clone was picked up a small number of times. V usage is TRBV10-2 and J usage is TRBJ2-2; 8 positions agree with TRBD2. The V segment lost 4 bases and the J segment 1 base; nucleotides outside the gene matches: 2. This CDR3 is 15 amino acids long. The germline V gene has CDR1 WSHSY and CDR2 SAAADI. The CDR3 DNA follows: TGCGCCAGCAGTGGTCTAGCGGGGAACACCGGGGAGCTGTTTTTT. Translation: CASSGLAGNTGELFF.

The chain uses TRBV4-1 and TRBJ2-3; D is unclear. V shed 0 bases and J shed 0 bases, with 10 bases lying between them. Germline V gene sequence: CDR1 MGHRA, CDR2 YSYEKL. This CDR3 spans 16 amino acids. The CDR3 region has the DNA TGCGCCAGCAGCCAAGATGCGACATCTAGCACAGATACGCAGTATTTT. It codes for CASSQDATSSTDTQYF.

The chain has TRBV5-1 and TRBJ2-1; 8 nucleotides align to TRBD2. From germline, CDR1 is SGHRS and CDR2 YFSETQ. The CDR3 consists of 16 residues. Trimming cost V 4 bases and J 7 bases; bases outside gene matches: 13. Written as DNA, the CDR3 is TGCGCCAGCAGCCTTCCTGGCGGGGGGACCACGAATGAGCAGTTCTTC. Its protein product is CASSLPGGGTTNEQFF.

V usage is TRBV7-6 and J usage is TRBJ1-2, with 9 bases identical to TRBD1. The ends lost 1 base at V and 8 bases at J; junction bases unmatched: 8. CDR3 length: 15 residues. The germline CDR1 and CDR2 sequences are SGHVS and FNYEAQ. The CDR3 here is CASSLEGQGGRGYTF. The CDR3 nucleotides are TGTGCCAGCAGCTTAGAGGGACAGGGAGGTCGGGGCTACACCTTC.

The CDR3 nucleotides are TGTGCCAGCAGCTTTCGGCAGGGCTTACGGGAGACCCAGTACTTC. Encoded protein: CASSFRQGLRETQYF. This chain links TRBV5-6 with TRBJ2-5; D is possibly TRBD1 (5 bases). Trimming removed 2 bases at V and 5 bases at J, with 16 bases between. CDR1 SGHDT and CDR2 YYEEEE come from the germline V gene. CDR3 length: 15 residues. The complete variable domain, with remaining parts taken from reference TRBV5-6 and TRBJ2-5, reads DAGVTQSPTHLIKTRGQQVTLRCSPKSGHDTVSWYQQALGQGPQFIFQYYEEEERQRGNFPDRFSGHQFPNYSSELNVNALLLGDSALYLCASSFRQGLRETQYFGPGTRLLVL.

The chain joins TRBV15 to TRBJ2-7; 9 positions agree with TRBD1. The CDR3 has 14 residues. J lost 3 bases, V lost 3 bases, and 3 bases had no gene match. CDR1 is LNHNV and CDR2 is YYDKDF in the germline V gene (reference sequence). The CDR3 loop reads CATSRTGGGYEQYF. The CDR3 DNA follows: TGTGCCACCAGCAGGACAGGGGGGGGCTACGAGCAGTACTTC.

The chain has TRBV4-1 and TRBJ1-6; D remains ambiguous. V was shortened by 0 bases and J by 0 bases, with 6 bases between the two germline ends. Germline values: CDR1 MGHRA, CDR2 YSYEKL. This CDR3 region has 16 residues. DNA of the CDR3: TGCGCCAGCAGCCAAGATTTAGTCTCCTATAATTCACCCCTCCACTTT. Protein sequence: CASSQDLVSYNSPLHF.

This chain uses TRBV7-9 with TRBJ2-1, with 10 bases that match TRBD2. CDR1 and CDR2 (germline): SEHNR, FQNEAQ (reference sequence). The CDR3 has 15 residues. J was trimmed by 4 bases and V by 5 bases; bases with no gene match: 5. CDR3 coding DNA: TGTGCCAGCAGCGTGACTAGCGGGTATTACAATGAGCAGTTCTTC. This gives the protein CASSVTSGYYNEQFF.

CDR3 protein: CASSPGGRVGNIQYF. CDR3 sequence (DNA): TGTGCCAGCAGCCCGGGGGGGAGGGTTGGCAACATTCAGTACTTC. The chain has TRBV6-6 and TRBJ2-4; 8 bases are a match to TRBD2. The V gene end was trimmed by 6 bases and the J gene end by 7 bases; junction bases not matched to a gene: 11. This CDR3 has 15 amino acids. Germline CDR1 MNHNY, CDR2 SVGAGI (reference sequence).

The chain uses TRBV18 and TRBJ1-1; 7 bases agree with TRBD1. Unmatched junction bases numbered 6, after V lost 3 bases and J lost 14 bases. This CDR3 comprises 11 residues. Per the germline V gene, CDR1 is KGHSH and CDR2 is LQKENI. The CDR3 loop reads CASSPLGDSFF. The CDR3 DNA is TGTGCCAGCTCACCCCTCGGGGACAGCTTCTTT.

The V and J genes are TRBV18 and TRBJ1-4, with 10 positions matching TRBD1. CDR3 length: 15 residues. Per the germline V gene, CDR1 is KGHSH and CDR2 is LQKENI. Germline trimming cut 5 bases from V and 7 bases from J; bases unmatched to any gene: 7. As DNA, the CDR3 is TGTGCCAGCTCAACACGGACAGGGGGTAGTGAAAAACTGTTTTTT. Translating gives CASSTRTGGSEKLFF.